This is a list of T cell receptor beta chains from one sample in a study of neurological immune-mediated disorders. TCRdb fed the 5' RACE reads into MiXCR, producing one record per CDR3 protein. The table lists about 41,000 distinct CDR3 sequences, about 14% of them singletons. Sequencing used CD4+ T cells from blood. These receptors all come from a woman aged 60-70 years with HTLV-1-associated myelopathy (HAM/TSP). Both conserved end residues are part of each CDR3. The D gene is left open where the match is weak. The size field is filled for only some rows; it gives once, few, many or a size class.

D: TRBD2
J: TRBJ2-1
size: -
V: TRBV12-3/TRBV12-4
CDR3: CASSILGGGPYNEQFF
DNA: TGTGCCAGCAGTATCTTGGGCGGGGGGCCATACAATGAGCAGTTCTTC

D: -
J: TRBJ2-1
size: -
V: TRBV12-3/TRBV12-4
CDR3: CASSFPGGRGKQFF
DNA: TGTGCCAGCAGTTTTCCGGGGGGCAGAGGTAAGCAGTTCTTC

D: -
J: TRBJ2-5
size: many
V: TRBV20-1
CDR3: CSASRVLETQYF
DNA: TGCAGTGCTTCCCGGGTTTTGGAAACCCAGTACTTC

D: -
J: TRBJ1-1
size: many
V: TRBV20-1
CDR3: CSAGDWGLGTEAFF
DNA: TGCAGTGCAGGAGATTGGGGGTTGGGCACTGAAGCTTTCTTT

D: -
J: TRBJ1-3
size: -
V: TRBV18
CDR3: CASSPEQGPIGNTIYF
DNA: TGTGCCAGCTCACCGGAACAGGGCCCTATTGGAAACACCATATATTTT

D: -
J: TRBJ1-1
size: many
V: TRBV6-2/TRBV6-3
CDR3: CASSFLGHQGTEAFF
DNA: TGTGCCAGCAGTTTCCTGGGACACCAAGGCACTGAAGCTTTCTTT

D: TRBD1
J: TRBJ1-1
size: many
V: TRBV5-1
CDR3: CASSLEFGAQGAEAFF
DNA: TGCGCCAGCAGCTTGGAATTCGGAGCACAGGGGGCTGAAGCTTTCTTT

D: -
J: TRBJ2-7
size: many
V: TRBV6-5
CDR3: CASSRPGQISYEQYF
DNA: TGTGCCAGCAGCCGCCCCGGACAGATTTCCTACGAGCAGTACTTC

D: -
J: TRBJ2-3
size: many
V: TRBV5-1
CDR3: CASSLASWGYRTDTQYF
DNA: TGCGCCAGCAGCTTGGCCTCATGGGGCTACCGCACAGATACGCAGTATTTT

D: -
J: TRBJ2-7
size: many
V: TRBV18
CDR3: CASSTRDGAAEQYF
DNA: TGTGCCAGCTCAACCCGGGATGGGGCTGCCGAGCAGTACTTC

D: -
J: TRBJ1-2
size: many
V: TRBV20-1
CDR3: CSAADRLLYGYTF
DNA: TGCAGTGCTGCGGATAGGCTTTTATATGGCTACACCTTC

D: -
J: TRBJ2-2
size: many
V: TRBV5-1
CDR3: CASSIRDLSNTGELFF
DNA: TGCGCCAGCAGCATCCGGGACTTATCGAACACCGGGGAGCTGTTTTTT

D: TRBD1
J: TRBJ2-7
size: many
V: TRBV10-3
CDR3: CAISELTGLYEQYF
DNA: TGTGCCATCAGTGAGTTGACAGGGTTGTACGAGCAGTACTTC

D: -
J: TRBJ2-3
size: -
V: TRBV5-1
CDR3: CASSLQGRLDFDTQYF
DNA: TGCGCCAGCAGCTTGCAAGGAAGGTTGGACTTTGATACGCAGTATTTT

D: TRBD2
J: TRBJ2-5
size: few
V: TRBV13
CDR3: CASSFSSTSGGGTQYF
DNA: TGTGCCAGCAGCTTCTCCTCGACTAGCGGGGGCGGGACCCAGTACTTC

D: -
J: TRBJ1-1
size: many
V: TRBV12-3/TRBV12-4
CDR3: CASKLIMGNTEAFF
DNA: TGTGCCAGCAAATTAATTATGGGGAACACTGAAGCTTTCTTT

D: TRBD2
J: TRBJ2-5
size: many
V: TRBV10-3
CDR3: CAISRTSGGAQETQYF
DNA: TGTGCCATCAGCCGGACTAGCGGGGGGGCCCAAGAGACCCAGTACTTC

D: -
J: TRBJ1-2
size: many
V: TRBV20-1
CDR3: CSARGVHLANPNYGYTF
DNA: TGCAGTGCGAGAGGAGTGCACCTAGCCAATCCTAACTATGGCTACACCTTC

D: TRBD2
J: TRBJ2-3
size: many
V: TRBV9
CDR3: CASSARSGGPRTDTQYF
DNA: TGTGCCAGCAGCGCGAGAAGCGGGGGCCCACGCACAGATACGCAGTATTTT

D: -
J: TRBJ1-1
size: many
V: TRBV10-3
CDR3: CAISAGTLITEAFF
DNA: TGTGCCATCAGTGCCGGGACACTGATCACTGAAGCTTTCTTT

D: -
J: TRBJ2-3
size: many
V: TRBV10-3
CDR3: CAISGGKLTDTQYF
DNA: TGTGCCATCAGTGGGGGGAAGCTCACAGATACGCAGTATTTT

D: -
J: TRBJ2-6
size: many
V: TRBV5-1
CDR3: CASSWTGQPTVSGANVLTF
DNA: TGCGCCAGCAGCTGGACGGGACAACCAACTGTCTCTGGGGCCAACGTCCTGACTTTC

D: -
J: TRBJ1-1
size: -
V: TRBV25-1
CDR3: CASTEIWTNTEAFF
DNA: TGTGCCAGCACCGAGATATGGACGAACACTGAAGCTTTCTTT

D: -
J: TRBJ2-7
size: many
V: TRBV15
CDR3: CATSRGGHFGGEQYF
DNA: TGTGCCACCAGCAGAGGGGGGCATTTCGGGGGCGAGCAGTACTTC

D: -
J: TRBJ1-5
size: many
V: TRBV7-2
CDR3: CASSPGHLSNQPQHF
DNA: TGTGCCAGCAGCCCTGGACATCTTAGCAATCAGCCCCAGCATTTT

D: -
J: TRBJ2-1
size: many
V: TRBV12-3/TRBV12-4
CDR3: CASSKQGGGEQFF
DNA: TGTGCCAGCAGCAAACAGGGAGGAGGTGAGCAGTTCTTC

D: -
J: TRBJ2-2
size: medium-sized
V: TRBV2
CDR3: CASSISTGELFF
DNA: TGTGCCAGCAGCATCAGCACCGGGGAGCTGTTTTTT

D: -
J: TRBJ1-1
size: many
V: TRBV18
CDR3: CASSPLPEGNTEAFF
DNA: TGTGCCAGCTCACCGCTCCCGGAGGGGAACACTGAAGCTTTCTTT

D: -
J: TRBJ2-1
size: many
V: TRBV20-1
CDR3: CSARDLAGYNEQFF
DNA: TGCAGTGCTAGAGATTTGGCTGGCTACAATGAGCAGTTCTTC

D: -
J: TRBJ2-6
size: many
V: TRBV5-1
CDR3: CASSLSGDSSGANVLTF
DNA: TGCGCCAGCAGCTTGTCAGGGGATTCATCTGGGGCCAACGTCCTGACTTTC

D: -
J: TRBJ1-1
size: many
V: TRBV5-1
CDR3: CASSLVGGTNTEAFF
DNA: TGCGCCAGCAGCTTGGTGGGAGGGACGAACACTGAAGCTTTCTTT

D: -
J: TRBJ1-1
size: many
V: TRBV5-1
CDR3: CASSLTVGSTEAFF
DNA: TGCGCCAGCAGCTTAACAGTCGGATCGACTGAAGCTTTCTTT

D: -
J: TRBJ2-3
size: many
V: TRBV19
CDR3: CASSIGSPLPQYF
DNA: TGTGCCAGTAGTATTGGGTCCCCTTTACCGCAGTATTTT